The entry that follows covers one T cell receptor (beta chain) sequence. Data came from immunoSEQ multiplex PCR; TCRdb stores just in-frame clones and leaves some out. The sample has 70,000 to 85,000 clones; 65% to 85% are singletons. Trimming took off 3 bases at V and 7 bases at J, with 22 bases between the two ends. Germline CDR1 reads LNHNV; CDR2 reads YYDKDF (reference sequence). The length of the CDR3 is 17 residues. The sample originates from a study of blood T cell repertoires in COVID-19. The chain links TRBV15 to TRBJ2-1; D uncertain. This TCR derives from a woman of 80 years or more with acute or convalescent COVID-19. Specimen: peripheral blood. The CDR3 DNA sequence: TGTGCCACCAGCAGGAGAGTGCCAGGTCGGTCCTTAAATGAGCAGTTCTTC. Translated: CATSRRVPGRSLNEQFF.